One and the same sample provided the 20 T cell receptor beta chains below, sequenced in a study of blood T cell repertoires in COVID-19. Using immunoSEQ multiplex PCR, the repertoire was profiled, and TCRdb retains in-frame clones only, with some absent. Seen here are some 270,000 clones, approximately 85% observed once, and the top ten hold 0.87%. The sample comprised peripheral blood. The source of these receptors is a human donor with COVID-19, enrolled during active disease. The donor label of this sample is uncertain.

The rearrangement joins TRBV6-5 to TRBJ1-1, with D perhaps matching TRBD1 (5 bases). Germline V gene sequence: CDR1 MNHEY, CDR2 SVGAGI. V was pared by 6 bases and J by 5 bases, with 16 bases between. This CDR3 comprises 14 residues. For the CDR3, the DNA is TGTGCCAGCAGCTCCTCTAGGGGAGGGACTGAAGCTTTCTTT. Amino acids: CASSSSRGGTEAFF.

The chain employs TRBV9 and TRBJ2-1, with 10 bases fitting TRBD2. With V trimmed by 7 bases and J by 8 bases, 15 bases remained unmatched. Looked up from germline, CDR1 is SGDLS and CDR2 is YYNGEE. The CDR3 totals 16 residues. Here the CDR3 reads CASGLGASGRGDEQFF. CDR3 DNA: TGTGCCAGCGGTTTAGGGGCTAGCGGGAGAGGGGATGAGCAGTTCTTC.

The chain joins TRBV5-1 to TRBJ2-5; TRBD1 agrees at 7 bases. Trimming removed 4 bases from V and 5 bases from J; junction bases left unmatched: 11. The CDR3 loop spans 15 amino acids. Germline CDR1 SGHRS, CDR2 YFSETQ. The CDR3 DNA reads TGCGCCAGCAGCACCCAGGACAGGACCGAGGAGACCCAGTACTTC. Its protein product is CASSTQDRTEETQYF.

The chain links TRBV5-1 to TRBJ1-1, with TRBD1 matching 11 bases. The V gene's germline CDR1 is SGHRS and CDR2 YFSETQ. J gave up 7 bases and V 1 base, and 6 bases lay outside the gene matches. The CDR3 extends over 15 amino acids. The CDR3: CASSLHRTGGGEAFF. As DNA, the CDR3 is TGCGCCAGCAGCTTGCATAGGACAGGGGGCGGTGAAGCTTTCTTT.

V gene TRBV5-1 combines with J gene TRBJ2-1; 7 bases are shared with TRBD2. V trimming: 2 bases; J trimming: 6 bases; junction bases outside the gene matches: 8. The length of the CDR3 is 15 residues. Germline lookup yields CDR1 SGHRS and CDR2 YFSETQ. CDR3 sequence (DNA): TGCGCCAGCAGCTTCTCAGGCGGGAGCTTCAATGAGCAGTTCTTC. Amino acids: CASSFSGGSFNEQFF. The full variable domain, rest sourced from reference TRBV5-1 and TRBJ2-1, is KAGVTQTPRYLIKTRGQQVTLSCSPISGHRSVSWYQQTPGQGLQFLFEYFSETQRNKGNFPGRFSGRQFSNSRSEMNVSTLELGDSALYLCASSFSGGSFNEQFFGPGTRLTVL.

This clone occurred once. The chain links TRBV5-1 to TRBJ1-5; D may be TRBD1 (5 bases). Germline assignment: CDR1 SGHRS and CDR2 YFSETQ. The CDR3 length is 15 residues. Trimming left V 0 bases short and J 2 bases short, with 9 bases between. The DNA for the CDR3 is TGCGCCAGCAGCTTGGAGGGCAGGGGCAATCAGCCCCAGCATTTT. It translates to CASSLEGRGNQPQHF.

V and J are TRBV29-1 and TRBJ1-1; D unresolved. Germline CDR1 is SQVTM and CDR2 is ANQGSEA. Trimming removed 3 bases from V and 4 bases from J, with 9 bases in between. The CDR3 runs 12 residues. CDR3 nucleotides: TGCAGCGTTGAGCCGGGTAGCACTGAAGCTTTCTTT. It translates to CSVEPGSTEAFF.

The chain joins TRBV5-3 to TRBJ2-7; 13 bases are a match to TRBD2. TRBV5-3 is identified as an open reading frame with a role that is uncertain. Trimming removed 4 bases from V and 3 bases from J; junction bases left unmatched: 4. The CDR3 runs 15 residues. CDR3 sequence (DNA): TGTGCCAGAAGCCGGCGGACTAGCGGGAGCTACGAGCAGTACTTC. Translation gives CARSRRTSGSYEQYF.

V gene TRBV6-1 combines with J gene TRBJ1-2; TRBD1 agrees at 9 bases. Unmatched junction bases numbered 7, after V lost 3 bases and J lost 8 bases. The germline V gene has CDR1 MNHNS and CDR2 SASEGT. The CDR3 is made up of 14 amino acids. CDR3 sequence (DNA): TGTGCCAGCAGTGAGCGAACAGGGGGCAGGGGCTACACCTTC. This encodes CASSERTGGRGYTF.

V is TRBV5-4 and J is TRBJ2-1, with 12 bases fitting TRBD2. V gave up 3 bases and J gave up 4 bases; unmatched junction bases: 5. The germline V gene encodes CDR1 SGHNT and CDR2 YYREEE (reference sequence). The CDR3 sequence is 16 residues long. CDR3: CASSSSGRATYNEQFF. The CDR3 DNA follows: TGTGCCAGCAGCTCTAGCGGGAGGGCCACTTACAATGAGCAGTTCTTC.

This chain links TRBV18 with TRBJ2-1, with TRBD1 identical over 7 bases. V was clipped by 3 bases and J by 5 bases; unmatched bases: 4. This CDR3 is built from 14 residues. CDR1 is KGHSH, CDR2 LQKENI, per germline. The CDR3 DNA is TGTGCCAGCTCACCCGGGACAGCAAACAATGAGCAGTTCTTC. Its protein is CASSPGTANNEQFF.

In this sample, this clone turned up once. The V call is TRBV7-4, the J call TRBJ2-1; 7 bases agree with TRBD2. CDR1 and CDR2 (germline): SGHVT, SQSDAQ. With V trimmed by 5 bases and J by 5 bases, 18 bases remained unmatched. The CDR3 runs 18 residues. CDR3 residues: CASSLWGGAWEENNEQFF. The DNA of the CDR3 is TGTGCCAGCAGCCTTTGGGGGGGAGCCTGGGAAGAAAACAATGAGCAGTTCTTC.

The chain joins TRBV5-1 to TRBJ2-4, with 9 bases lining up with TRBD1. There are 14 residues in the CDR3. The V and J ends lost 3 bases and 3 bases, in that order; junction bases with no gene match: 1. CDR1 is SGHRS and CDR2 is YFSETQ in the germline V gene. In DNA form, the CDR3 reads TGCGCCAGCAGCTGGGGACAGGGCAAAAACATTCAGTACTTC. This gives the protein CASSWGQGKNIQYF.

V and J are TRBV3-1 (or the pseudogene TRBV3-2) and TRBJ2-2, with 14 bases that match TRBD2. After removal of 3 bases from V and 7 bases from J, the junction contained 16 bases not matched to a gene. Germline-derived CDR1 and CDR2 are LGHDT and YNNKEL (reference sequence). CDR3 length equals 20 residues. The CDR3 region is CASSHLPPGLAGANGGELFF. In DNA form, the CDR3 reads TGTGCCAGCAGCCACCTCCCCCCGGGACTAGCGGGAGCAAATGGCGGGGAGCTGTTTTTT.

The chain uses TRBV5-1 and TRBJ1-4; possibly TRBD1 for D (6 bases). V lost 5 bases and J 2 bases, leaving 13 bases between the germline ends. The CDR3 extends over 15 amino acids. Per germline, CDR1 SGHRS and CDR2 YFSETQ. DNA for the CDR3: TGCGCCAGCAGTTCCACAGGGTTTACTAATGAAAAACTGTTTTTT. This sequence encodes CASSSTGFTNEKLFF.

CDR3 region: CASSLAASIRYEQYF. Written as DNA, the CDR3 is TGTGCCAGCAGCTTGGCCGCGTCCATACGTTACGAGCAGTACTTC. The rearrangement joins TRBV5-5 to TRBJ2-7; D remains unclear. Trimming cost V 0 bases and J 4 bases, with 14 bases left between them. Germline values: CDR1 SGHKS, CDR2 YYEKEE (reference sequence). This CDR3 is 15 amino acids long.

This clone came up once. V usage is TRBV9 and J usage is TRBJ1-3, with D possibly being TRBD1 (6 bases). This CDR3 comprises 15 residues. In germline, CDR1 is SGDLS, CDR2 YYNGEE. Trimming cost V 4 bases and J 4 bases, with 15 bases left between them. The CDR3 here is CASSPAGGPGNTIYF. The CDR3 DNA follows: TGTGCCAGCAGCCCAGCGGGGGGGCCAGGAAACACCATATATTTT.

The chain recombines TRBV7-2 with TRBJ2-7, with 11 positions matching TRBD2. In germline, CDR1 is SGHTA, CDR2 FQGNSA. This CDR3 contains 15 residues. V lost 5 bases to trimming and J lost 6 bases; unmatched junction nucleotides: 9. The DNA of the CDR3 is TGTGCCAGCAGCGCAGGGACTAGCGGATTACGCGAGCAGTACTTC. Translation: CASSAGTSGLREQYF.

The chain combines TRBV19 with TRBJ1-2; D not certain. This CDR3 comprises 15 residues. With 3 bases removed from V and 2 bases from J, the gap between germline ends came to 13 bases. Germline-derived CDR1 and CDR2 are LNHDA and SQIVND (reference sequence). The CDR3 reads CASSINPGNNYGYTF. In DNA, the CDR3 is TGTGCCAGTAGTATTAATCCGGGGAACAACTATGGCTACACCTTC.

V gene TRBV28 combines with J gene TRBJ1-4, with a possible D match to TRBD1 (5 bases). The germline CDR1 and CDR2 sequences are MDHEN and SYDVKM. The CDR3 is 15 residues long. Trimming pared 6 bases from V and 3 bases from J, leaving 14 bases between. The CDR3 protein is CASSLGGEANEKLFF. Written as DNA, the CDR3 is TGTGCCAGCAGCTTAGGAGGGGAGGCTAATGAAAAACTGTTTTTT. The variable domain in full, completed from reference TRBV28 and TRBJ1-4, reads DVKVTQSSRYLVKRTGEKVFLECVQDMDHENMFWYRQDPGLGLRLIYFSYDVKMKEKGDIPEGYSVSREKKERFSLILESASTNQTSMYLCASSLGGEANEKLFFGSGTQLSVL.